This T cell receptor (beta chain) was retrieved from a study of T cells after yellow fever vaccination. The germline CDR1 and CDR2 sequences are LGHDT and YNNKEL (reference sequence). This CDR3 comprises 14 residues. V was shortened by 0 bases and J by 0 bases, with 5 bases between the two germline ends. TCRdb redid the calling of the 5' RACE reads with MiXCR, one entry per CDR3 protein. The sample contains 150,000 to 200,000 distinct CDR3 sequences, around 7.3% of which appear only once. Points from the study as a whole: Reappearing after the booster were most of the clones from primary vaccination (approximately 96% CD4, 88% CD8).

This clonotype was recorded many times. Its antigen is unknown. The chain employs TRBV3-1 and TRBJ1-1; no definite D call. This sequence originates from a man aged 18 to 29 who received the YFV17D yellow fever vaccine. Source: CD4+ T cells sorted from PBMCs, taken less than 6 days after the first yellow fever vaccination. CDR3 amino acids: CASSQESLNTEAFF. CDR3 nucleotides: TGTGCCAGCAGCCAAGAAAGCCTGAACACTGAAGCTTTCTTT.